Following are 24 T cell receptor beta chains from one sample sequenced in a study of T-cell memory formation after mild COVID-19 (dated by TCRdb to 2020 to 2022). Library generation was performed with 5' RACE. The sequencer was an Illumina NovaSeq 6000. The public reads were run again by TCRdb, first through fastp at Q25 and then through MiXCR, and only productive beta chains were kept. Identical CDR3 protein sequences are pooled into one entry, listed with their most common genes and DNA. Within this sample are about 200,000 distinct CDR3 sequences, with 9.5% to 10% of them counted one time only. The ten largest clonotypes hold 3.5% of the sample. The sequenced sample consisted of PBMCs or a T cell subset sorted from them (not recorded which). These receptors originate from a man aged 18 to 29 who had mild COVID-19 (a few samples of this study predate the infection). The sample titles of this study are shuffled in the database, so cell type and time point are left out; the donor was told from shared clones.

The rearrangement uses TRBV19 and TRBJ2-5, with TRBD2 as a possible D gene (6 bases). The CDR3 is 15 residues long. Germline CDR1 reads LNHDA; CDR2 reads SQIVND (reference sequence). Trimming shortened V by 4 bases and J by 5 bases, and 17 bases separated the two germline ends. The CDR3 coding sequence is TGTGCCAGTAGTAGATCGCGGGGCACCGGGGAGACCCAGTACTTC. It translates to CASSRSRGTGETQYF.

In nucleotides, the CDR3 is TGTGCCAGCAGTGTCCCCCACGGTCTCTCAACCCAGTACTTC. Its translation: CASSVPHGLSTQYF. The chain has TRBV28 and TRBJ2-5, with unresolved D. Germline V gene lookup returns CDR1 MDHEN and CDR2 SYDVKM. The ends were cut back, 5 bases at V and 8 bases at J, with 18 bases in the middle. This CDR3 region has 14 residues.

The V and J genes are TRBV12-3 or TRBV12-4 and TRBJ2-2, with D unresolved. CDR3 length: 14 amino acids. Trimming removed 3 bases at V and 2 bases at J, with 7 bases between. CDR3: CASSFLYNTGELFF. The CDR3 DNA reads TGTGCCAGCAGTTTTCTCTATAACACCGGGGAGCTGTTTTTT.

This clonotype appeared a few times. The J gene is TRBJ2-1, the V gene TRBV5-4; D gene unclear. There are 15 residues in the CDR3. The V end lost 4 bases, the J end lost 5 bases, and 16 bases lay between the germline ends. Germline V gene data show CDR1 as SGHNT and CDR2 as YYREEE (reference sequence). The DNA of the CDR3 is TGTGCCAGCAGCCCGGTGGTTGGGAACGACAATGAGCAGTTCTTC. This translates into CASSPVVGNDNEQFF.

This clonotype turned up a few times. The genes are TRBV12-3 or TRBV12-4 and TRBJ2-5; no firm D call. The germline V and J ends were trimmed by 1 base and 5 bases, with 8 bases remaining between them. The CDR3 sequence is 13 residues long. The CDR3 loop reads CASSLGSVETQYF. Here the CDR3 DNA reads TGTGCCAGCAGTTTAGGGAGCGTGGAGACCCAGTACTTC.

The chain has TRBV12-3 or TRBV12-4 and TRBJ2-6; D is ambiguous. The CDR3 contains 14 residues. With 6 bases removed from V and 0 bases from J, the gap between germline ends came to 6 bases. CDR3 loop: CASSPNSGANVLTF. In DNA, the CDR3 is TGTGCCAGCAGCCCCAACTCTGGGGCCAACGTCCTGACTTTC.

This clonotype was seen repeatedly, ten times or more. The chain has TRBV3-1 and TRBJ2-7, with TRBD1 matching 7 bases. The germline V gene has CDR1 LGHDT and CDR2 YNNKEL (reference sequence). This CDR3 has 14 residues. Trimming cost V 4 bases and J 2 bases; bases outside gene matches: 5. CDR3 in DNA: TGTGCCAGCAGCCCTTGGGACAGAACCTACGAGCAGTACTTC. Its protein is CASSPWDRTYEQYF.

The chain's CDR3 is CASSRRARNQPQHF. The DNA of the CDR3 is TGTGCCAGCAGTCGCCGGGCAAGGAATCAGCCCCAGCATTTT. The rearrangement uses TRBV6-5 and TRBJ1-5; D remains unclear. Germline CDR1 is MNHEY and CDR2 is SVGAGI. The length of the CDR3 is 14 residues. V was cut by 5 bases and J by 4 bases, with 12 bases left in between.

Many counts were recorded for this clonotype. The V and J genes are TRBV28 and TRBJ2-2; D not resolved. V lost 2 bases, J lost 6 bases, and 7 bases lay in between. Germline V gene sequence: CDR1 MDHEN, CDR2 SYDVKM. The CDR3 is 13 amino acids. CDR3 sequence: CASSLIMAGELFF. The DNA of the CDR3 is TGTGCCAGCAGTTTAATAATGGCCGGGGAGCTGTTTTTT.

V is TRBV4-1 and J is TRBJ2-7; 13 bases fit TRBD2. In germline, CDR1 is MGHRA, CDR2 YSYEKL. The trim removed 0 bases at V and 4 bases at J, leaving 6 bases unmatched. The CDR3 covers 17 residues. The CDR3 spells CASSQEKRTSGGYEQYV. The DNA for the CDR3 is TGCGCCAGCAGCCAAGAAAAAAGGACTAGCGGGGGATACGAGCAGTACGTC.

This rearrangement joins TRBV5-1 to TRBJ2-2; the D gene is possibly TRBD2 (6 bases). The germline gives CDR1 SGHRS, CDR2 YFSETQ. The CDR3 extends over 14 amino acids. V dropped 4 bases and J dropped 1 base, with 8 bases sitting between them. In nucleotides, the CDR3 is TGCGCCAGCAGCAGACTAGAGAACACCGGGGAGCTGTTTTTT. Translating it yields CASSRLENTGELFF.

There are many counts of this clonotype. This chain connects TRBV5-1 to TRBJ2-7; D is undetermined. This CDR3 contains 13 residues. Germline-derived CDR1 and CDR2 are SGHRS and YFSETQ. Trimming stripped 0 bases from V and 3 bases from J, with 7 bases between. The CDR3 DNA is TGCGCCAGCAGCTTGGGACCGGACTACGAGCAGTACTTC. This codes for CASSLGPDYEQYF.

The V and J genes are TRBV7-2 and TRBJ1-2, with 8 bases matching TRBD1. CDR1 is SGHTA and CDR2 is FQGNSA in the germline V gene. The CDR3 loop spans 14 amino acids. Trimming cost V 5 bases and J 8 bases; bases outside gene matches: 10. CDR3: CASSPQGAGQGYTF. DNA for the CDR3: TGTGCCAGCAGCCCGCAGGGGGCCGGGCAGGGCTACACCTTC. Together with reference TRBV7-2 and TRBJ1-2, the CDR3 gives the full variable domain: GAGVSQSPSNKVTEKGKDVELRCDPISGHTALYWYRQSLGQGLEFLIYFQGNSAPDKSGLPSDRFSAERTGGSVSTLTIQRTQQEDSAVYLCASSPQGAGQGYTFGSGTRLTVV.

The sample holds a few counts of this clonotype. The chain is built from TRBV7-2 and TRBJ1-1, with a weak D call TRBD1 (5 bases). CDR1 is SGHTA, CDR2 FQGNSA, per germline. This CDR3 is built from 14 residues. Between the trimmed V and J ends, which lost 4 bases and 1 base, there was a span of 10 bases. The CDR3 sequence: CASSWGDRNTEAFF. Written as DNA, the CDR3 is TGTGCCAGCAGCTGGGGCGACAGGAACACTGAAGCTTTCTTT.

This clonotype was counted between two and nine times. The rearrangement uses TRBV30 and TRBJ2-3; TRBD2 matches 8 bases. The CDR3 loop spans 16 amino acids. The germline CDR1 and CDR2 sequences are GTSNPN and SVGIG (reference sequence). Unmatched junction bases numbered 14, after V lost 5 bases and J lost 4 bases. The CDR3 nucleotides read TGTGCCTGGGGGATCGGTACGGGGGGGCTTTCAGATACGCAGTATTTT. Translation: CAWGIGTGGLSDTQYF.

This clonotype has a count of ten or more. The chain links TRBV20-1 to TRBJ1-2; D is perhaps TRBD1 (6 bases). V lost 6 bases and J lost 8, with 19 bases in between. The CDR3 sequence is 13 residues long. The germline gives CDR1 DFQATT, CDR2 SNEGSKA (reference sequence). Here the CDR3 reads CSAVQLDRNGYTF. CDR3 nucleotide sequence: TGCAGTGCCGTCCAGCTCGACAGGAACGGCTACACCTTC.

This chain links TRBV6-2 or TRBV6-3 with TRBJ1-5; no clear D gene. Germline values: CDR1 MNHEY, CDR2 SVGEGT. V lost 6 bases, J lost 2 bases, and 14 bases lay in between. This CDR3 has 15 amino acids. CDR3 in DNA: TGTGCCAGCAGCGCGCGGGGAAGAGGCAATCAGCCCCAGCATTTT. This translates into CASSARGRGNQPQHF.

This clonotype was picked up many times. The rearrangement joins TRBV7-2 to TRBJ1-2; 8 bases match TRBD1. Germline V gives CDR1 SGHTA, CDR2 FQGNSA. This CDR3 is built from 16 residues. V lost 1 base, J lost 4 bases, and 8 bases stayed unmatched. CDR3 loop: CASSLGSDRGGYGYTF. In DNA, the CDR3 is TGTGCCAGCAGCTTAGGATCTGACAGGGGTGGCTATGGCTACACCTTC.

This clonotype was recorded at least ten times. The V and J genes are TRBV9 and TRBJ1-1; D ambiguous. With 4 bases removed from V and 1 base from J, the gap between germline ends came to 8 bases. The CDR3 extends over 13 amino acids. The germline V gene has CDR1 SGDLS and CDR2 YYNGEE. Written as DNA, the CDR3 is TGTGCCAGCAGCATAGGCGGGAACACTGAAGCTTTCTTT. It yields the protein CASSIGGNTEAFF.

This clonotype was picked up a small number of times. This chain links TRBV18 with TRBJ2-2; D perhaps matches TRBD1 (6 bases). V lost 5 bases and J 0 bases, leaving 13 bases between the germline ends. Germline V gives CDR1 KGHSH, CDR2 LQKENI. The CDR3 contains 16 residues. The CDR3 reads CASSTNYRANTGELFF. The CDR3 bases are TGTGCCAGCTCAACCAACTACAGGGCGAACACCGGGGAGCTGTTTTTT.

V gene TRBV10-3 combines with J gene TRBJ2-3; D may be TRBD1 (7 bases). The germline V gene encodes CDR1 ENHRY and CDR2 SYGVKD. V gave up 10 bases and J gave up 8 bases, with 22 bases separating them. This CDR3 contains 14 residues. CDR3 nucleotide sequence: TGTGCCACCAGGGGGGACGGACCCCTCGGTACGCAGTATTTT. Its protein product is CATRGDGPLGTQYF.

This clonotype was observed a few times. The chain is built from TRBV19 and TRBJ1-5; possible D gene TRBD1, 6 bases. Per the germline V gene, CDR1 is LNHDA and CDR2 is SQIVND (reference sequence). This CDR3 region has 15 residues. The ends were cut back, 4 bases at V and 5 bases at J, with 15 bases in the middle. The CDR3 protein is CASSRGGAGHQPQHF. The CDR3 DNA follows: TGTGCCAGTAGTAGGGGGGGCGCGGGTCATCAGCCCCAGCATTTT.

The chain uses TRBV4-3 and TRBJ1-5; D is ambiguous. This CDR3 contains 18 residues. Trimming pared 0 bases from V and 10 bases from J, leaving 25 bases between. Per the germline V gene, CDR1 is LGHNA and CDR2 is YSLEER. The CDR3 nucleotides are TGCGCCAGCAGCCAAGATACCGTGTGGGGAGGAGCAATCAGCCCCCAGCATTTT. Protein: CASSQDTVWGGAISPQHF.

The genes are TRBV4-2 and TRBJ1-1; D unresolved. The CDR3 is made up of 15 amino acids. Germline V gene sequence: CDR1 LGHNA, CDR2 YNFKEQ. Trimming pared 4 bases from V and 3 bases from J, leaving 15 bases between. The CDR3 here is CASSRGLAGYTEAFF. In nucleotides, the CDR3 is TGTGCCAGCAGCCGAGGGTTGGCGGGGTACACTGAAGCTTTCTTT.